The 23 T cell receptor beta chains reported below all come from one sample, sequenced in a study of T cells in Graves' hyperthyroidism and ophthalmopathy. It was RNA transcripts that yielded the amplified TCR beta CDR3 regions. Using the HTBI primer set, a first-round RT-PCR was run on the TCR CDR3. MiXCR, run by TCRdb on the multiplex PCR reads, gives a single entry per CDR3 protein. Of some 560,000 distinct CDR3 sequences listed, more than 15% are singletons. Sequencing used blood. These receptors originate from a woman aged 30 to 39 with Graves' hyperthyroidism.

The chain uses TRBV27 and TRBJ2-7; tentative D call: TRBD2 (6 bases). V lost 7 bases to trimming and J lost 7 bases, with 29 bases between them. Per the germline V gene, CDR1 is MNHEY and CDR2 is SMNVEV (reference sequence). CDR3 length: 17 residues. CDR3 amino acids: CASTHSWEAGGYFEQYF. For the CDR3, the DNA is TGTGCCAGCACACACTCGTGGGAAGCGGGTGGATATTTTGAGCAGTACTTC.

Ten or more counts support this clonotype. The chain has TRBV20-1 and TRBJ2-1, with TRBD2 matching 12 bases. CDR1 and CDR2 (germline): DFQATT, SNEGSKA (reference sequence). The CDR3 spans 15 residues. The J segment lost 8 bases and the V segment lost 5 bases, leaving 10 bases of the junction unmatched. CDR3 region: CSASSWTSGTDEQFF. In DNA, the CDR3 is TGCAGTGCTTCTTCTTGGACTAGCGGGACAGATGAGCAGTTCTTC.

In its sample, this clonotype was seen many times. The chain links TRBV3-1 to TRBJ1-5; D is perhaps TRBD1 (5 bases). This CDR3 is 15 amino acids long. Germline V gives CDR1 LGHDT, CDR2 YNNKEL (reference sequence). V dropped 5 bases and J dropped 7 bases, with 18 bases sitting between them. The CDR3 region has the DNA TGTGCCAGCAGCGCCCAGGGCCTCCGGGGACAGCCCCAGCATTTT. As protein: CASSAQGLRGQPQHF.

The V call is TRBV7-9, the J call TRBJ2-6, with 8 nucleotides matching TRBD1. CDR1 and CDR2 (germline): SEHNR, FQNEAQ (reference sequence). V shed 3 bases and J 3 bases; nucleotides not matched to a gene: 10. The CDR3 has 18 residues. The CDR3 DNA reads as TGTGCCAGCAGCTTCGAAATTCGGACAGGGTTTGGGGCCAACGTCCTGACTTTC. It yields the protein CASSFEIRTGFGANVLTF.

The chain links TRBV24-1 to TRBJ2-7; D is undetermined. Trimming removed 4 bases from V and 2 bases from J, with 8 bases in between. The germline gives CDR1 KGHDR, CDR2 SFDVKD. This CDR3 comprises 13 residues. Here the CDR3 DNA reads TGTGCCACCAGTGACAAGCCAACCTACGAGCAGTACTTC. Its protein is CATSDKPTYEQYF.

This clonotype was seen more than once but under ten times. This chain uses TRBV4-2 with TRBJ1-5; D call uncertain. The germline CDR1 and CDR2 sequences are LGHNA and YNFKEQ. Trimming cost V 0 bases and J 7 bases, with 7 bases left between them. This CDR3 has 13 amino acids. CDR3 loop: CASSQDGGQPQHF. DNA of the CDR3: TGTGCCAGCAGCCAAGACGGAGGGCAGCCCCAGCATTTT.

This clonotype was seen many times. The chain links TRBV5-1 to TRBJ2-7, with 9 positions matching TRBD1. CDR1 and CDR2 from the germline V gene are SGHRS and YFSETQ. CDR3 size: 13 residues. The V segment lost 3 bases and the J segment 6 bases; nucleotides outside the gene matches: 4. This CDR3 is CASSSGQGREQYF. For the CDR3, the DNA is TGCGCCAGCAGCTCGGGACAGGGACGCGAGCAGTACTTC.

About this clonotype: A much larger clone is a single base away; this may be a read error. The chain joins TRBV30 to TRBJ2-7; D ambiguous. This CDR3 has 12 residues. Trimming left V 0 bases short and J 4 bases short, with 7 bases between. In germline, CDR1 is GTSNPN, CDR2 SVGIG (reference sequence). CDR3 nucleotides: TGTGCCTGGAGTGTTCGGCTGTACGAGCAGTACTTC. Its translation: CAWSVRLYEQYF.

The CDR3 region has the DNA TGCAGTGCTCCAGGGACTAGCGGGTTTGCAGATACGCAGTATTTT. Its protein is CSAPGTSGFADTQYF. The gene calls are TRBV20-1 and TRBJ2-3, with 12 bases matching TRBD2. V lost 5 bases and J lost 4; bases outside the gene matches: 7. Per germline, CDR1 DFQATT and CDR2 SNEGSKA (reference sequence). There are 15 residues in the CDR3.

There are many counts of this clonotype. Written as DNA, the CDR3 is TGTGCCAGCAGTCGCACAGGGAACAGCAATGAGCAGTTCTTC. It encodes CASSRTGNSNEQFF. This chain connects TRBV7-9 to TRBJ2-1, with TRBD1 as a possible D gene (6 bases). CDR3 length equals 14 residues. CDR1 SEHNR and CDR2 FQNEAQ come from the germline V gene (reference sequence). Trimming shortened V by 6 bases and J by 6 bases, and 15 bases separated the two germline ends.

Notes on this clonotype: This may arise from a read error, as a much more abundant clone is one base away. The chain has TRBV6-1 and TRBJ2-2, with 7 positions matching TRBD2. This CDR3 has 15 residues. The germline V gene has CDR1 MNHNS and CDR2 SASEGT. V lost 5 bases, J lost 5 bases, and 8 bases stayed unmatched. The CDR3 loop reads CASSPRTRRTGELFF. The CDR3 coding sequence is TGTGCCAGCAGTCCCCGGACTAGGCGGACCGGGGAGCTGTTTTTT.

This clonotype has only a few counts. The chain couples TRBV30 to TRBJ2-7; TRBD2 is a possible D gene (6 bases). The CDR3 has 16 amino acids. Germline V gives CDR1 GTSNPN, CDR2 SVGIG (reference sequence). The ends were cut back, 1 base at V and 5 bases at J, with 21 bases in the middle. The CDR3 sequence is CAWSGISGGSWDEQYF. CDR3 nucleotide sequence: TGTGCCTGGAGTGGGATATCAGGAGGGAGCTGGGACGAGCAGTACTTC.

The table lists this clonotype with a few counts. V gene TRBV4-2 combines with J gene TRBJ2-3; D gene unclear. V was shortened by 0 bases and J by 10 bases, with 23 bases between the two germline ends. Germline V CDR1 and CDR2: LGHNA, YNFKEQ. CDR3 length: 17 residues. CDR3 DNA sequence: TGTGCCAGCAGCCAAGATTTCTTGATTAGCCCTAAGCCGGCGCAGTATTTT. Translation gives CASSQDFLISPKPAQYF.

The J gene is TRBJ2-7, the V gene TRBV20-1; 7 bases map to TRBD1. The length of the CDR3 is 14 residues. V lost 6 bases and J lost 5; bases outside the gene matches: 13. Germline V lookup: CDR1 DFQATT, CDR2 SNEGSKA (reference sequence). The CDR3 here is CSAKTGELVHEQYF. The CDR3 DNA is TGCAGTGCAAAAACAGGGGAGTTAGTCCACGAGCAGTACTTC.

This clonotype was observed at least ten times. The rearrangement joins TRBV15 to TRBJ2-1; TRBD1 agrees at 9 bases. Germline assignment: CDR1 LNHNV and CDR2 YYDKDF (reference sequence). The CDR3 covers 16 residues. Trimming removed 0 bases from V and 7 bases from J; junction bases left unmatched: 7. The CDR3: CATSRDPQGAGNEQFF. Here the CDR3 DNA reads TGTGCCACCAGCAGAGATCCACAGGGGGCCGGGAATGAGCAGTTCTTC.

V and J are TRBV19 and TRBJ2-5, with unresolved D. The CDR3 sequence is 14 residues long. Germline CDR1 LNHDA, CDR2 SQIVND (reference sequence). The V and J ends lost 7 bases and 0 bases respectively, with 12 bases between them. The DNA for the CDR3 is TGTGCCAGTAAAACCACGGCGAACCAAGAGACCCAGTACTTC. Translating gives CASKTTANQETQYF.

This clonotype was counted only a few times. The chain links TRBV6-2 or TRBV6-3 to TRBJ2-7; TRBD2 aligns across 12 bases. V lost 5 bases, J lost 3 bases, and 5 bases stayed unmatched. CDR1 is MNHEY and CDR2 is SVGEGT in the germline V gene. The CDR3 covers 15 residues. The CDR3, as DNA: TGTGCCAGCAGTGTGGGGACTAGCGGGTTCTACGAGCAGTACTTC. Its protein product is CASSVGTSGFYEQYF.

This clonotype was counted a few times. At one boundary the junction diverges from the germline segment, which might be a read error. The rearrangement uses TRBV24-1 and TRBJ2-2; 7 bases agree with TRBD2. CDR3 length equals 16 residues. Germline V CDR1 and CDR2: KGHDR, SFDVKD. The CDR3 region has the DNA TGTGCCACCGGTGACGAACCTAGCGGGAACACCGGGGAGCTGTTTTTT. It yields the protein CATGDEPSGNTGELFF.

The chain's CDR3 is CAWSVSQGGGYTF. CDR3 coding DNA: TGTGCCTGGAGTGTAAGTCAGGGTGGTGGCTACACCTTC. The chain combines TRBV30 with TRBJ1-2, with D possibly TRBD1 on 5 matching bases. Trimming took off 0 bases at V and 7 bases at J, with 12 bases between the two ends. CDR1 is GTSNPN and CDR2 is SVGIG in the germline V gene (reference sequence). The CDR3 sequence is 13 residues long.

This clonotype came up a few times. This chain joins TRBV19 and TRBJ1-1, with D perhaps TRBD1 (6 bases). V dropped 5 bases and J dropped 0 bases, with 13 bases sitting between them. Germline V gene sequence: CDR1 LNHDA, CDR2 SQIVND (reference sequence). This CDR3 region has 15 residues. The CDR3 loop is CASSHSGDLNTEAFF. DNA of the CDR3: TGTGCCAGTAGTCATTCAGGGGACTTGAACACTGAAGCTTTCTTT.

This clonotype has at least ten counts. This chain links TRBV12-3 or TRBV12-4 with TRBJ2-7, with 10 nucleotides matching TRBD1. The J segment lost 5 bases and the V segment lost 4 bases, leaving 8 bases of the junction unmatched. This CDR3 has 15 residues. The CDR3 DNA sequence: TGTGCCAGCAGTTGGGCCGGGACAGGGGACCACGAGCAGTACTTC. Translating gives CASSWAGTGDHEQYF.

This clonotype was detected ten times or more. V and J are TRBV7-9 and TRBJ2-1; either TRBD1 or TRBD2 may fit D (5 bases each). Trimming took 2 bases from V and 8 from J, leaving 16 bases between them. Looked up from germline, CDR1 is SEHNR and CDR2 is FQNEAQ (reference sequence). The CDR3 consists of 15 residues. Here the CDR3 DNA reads TGTGCCAGCAGCTTAAATCGGGACCTAGCAGATGAGCAGTTCTTC. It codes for CASSLNRDLADEQFF.

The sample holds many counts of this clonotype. CDR3 sequence reads: CASSQGRARGHQYNEQFF. DNA of the CDR3: TGCGCCAGCAGCCAAGGAAGAGCGAGGGGACACCAGTACAATGAGCAGTTCTTC. The chain combines TRBV4-1 with TRBJ2-1, with D possibly TRBD1 on 6 matching bases. CDR1 and CDR2 from the germline V gene are MGHRA and YSYEKL. V was pared by 1 base and J by 4 bases, with 20 bases between. The CDR3 has 18 amino acids.